This record covers a single T cell receptor (beta chain). The antigen is undetermined. TCRdb redid the calling of the RT-PCR reads with MiXCR, one entry per CDR3 protein. The sample contains about 3,500 distinct CDR3 sequences, roughly 84% of which appear only once. Trimming shortened V by 5 bases and J by 8 bases, and 16 bases separated the two germline ends. The germline V gene has CDR1 SGHTA and CDR2 FQGNSA. This CDR3 comprises 14 residues. This sample is drawn from a study of yellow fever vaccine responses in identical twins. Study-wide results and caveats: Twins' vaccine T cell responses were reported to seem partly convergent and partly personalized.

The specimen was T cells from blood (PBMCs), unsorted or a sorted subset (not recorded which), collected before or after yellow fever vaccination (not recorded which). The V call is TRBV7-2, the J call TRBJ1-5; TRBD1 is a possible D gene (6 bases). The source of this sequence is a woman aged 18-35 years who received the yellow fever vaccine. CDR3 sequence reads: CASSPRGGAKPQHF. The CDR3 DNA is TGTGCCAGCAGCCCACGGGGGGGGGCGAAGCCCCAGCATTTT.